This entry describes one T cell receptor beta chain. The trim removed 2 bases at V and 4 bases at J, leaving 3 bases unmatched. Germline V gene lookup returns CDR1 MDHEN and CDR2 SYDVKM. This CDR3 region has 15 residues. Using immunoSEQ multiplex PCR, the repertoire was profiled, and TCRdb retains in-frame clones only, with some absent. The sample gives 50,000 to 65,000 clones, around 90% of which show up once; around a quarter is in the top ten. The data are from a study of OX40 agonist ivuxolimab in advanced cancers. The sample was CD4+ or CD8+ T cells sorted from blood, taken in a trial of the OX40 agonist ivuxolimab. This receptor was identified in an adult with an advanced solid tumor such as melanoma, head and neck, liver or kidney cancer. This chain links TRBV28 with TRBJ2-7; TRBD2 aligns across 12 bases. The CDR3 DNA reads TGTGCCAGCAGTTTAACTAGCGGGGGGAAATACGAGCAGTACTTC. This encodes CASSLTSGGKYEQYF.